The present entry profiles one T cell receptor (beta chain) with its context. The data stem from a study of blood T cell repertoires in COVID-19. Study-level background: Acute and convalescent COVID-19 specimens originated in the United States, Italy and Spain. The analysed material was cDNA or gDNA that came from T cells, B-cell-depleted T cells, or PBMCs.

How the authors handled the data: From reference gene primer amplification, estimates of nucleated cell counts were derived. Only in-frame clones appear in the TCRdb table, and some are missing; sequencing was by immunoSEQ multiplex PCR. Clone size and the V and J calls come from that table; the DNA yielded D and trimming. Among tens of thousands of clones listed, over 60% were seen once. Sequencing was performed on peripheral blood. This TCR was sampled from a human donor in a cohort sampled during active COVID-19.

Here the CDR3 DNA reads TGCGCCAGCAGCTTGGCAGGACAGGGGGAGACCCAGTACTTC. Protein: CASSLAGQGETQYF. V usage is TRBV5-1 and J usage is TRBJ2-5; 9 nucleotides align to TRBD1. The CDR3 covers 14 residues. CDR1 and CDR2 (germline): SGHRS, YFSETQ. V lost 0 bases to trimming and J lost 5 bases; unmatched junction nucleotides: 2.